These 25 T cell receptor beta chains were sequenced from one sample in a study of blood T cell repertoires in COVID-19. Sequencing was performed with immunoSEQ multiplex PCR; in TCRdb, only in-frame clones are kept and a portion is missing. Here the sample spans roughly 200,000 clones, around four fifths being singletons. What was sequenced was peripheral blood. Receptor source: a woman of 80 years or more with active or convalescent COVID-19.

The V and J genes are TRBV9 and TRBJ1-1; 7 nucleotides line up with TRBD1. The CDR3 length is 16 residues. V trimming: 4 bases; J trimming: 0 bases; junction bases outside the gene matches: 9. CDR1 is SGDLS and CDR2 is YYNGEE in the germline V gene. Here the CDR3 DNA reads TGTGCCAGCAGCCCCCCGGGACAGAGTATGAACACTGAAGCTTTCTTT. It specifies CASSPPGQSMNTEAFF.

The chain carries TRBV9 and TRBJ2-5; the match to TRBD1 covers 8 bases. Germline CDR1 and CDR2: SGDLS and YYNGEE. V trimming: 4 bases; J trimming: 6 bases; junction bases outside the gene matches: 14. The CDR3 runs 16 residues. The DNA of the CDR3 is TGTGCCAGCAGCCCTACAACCAGGGGGCGCGGGCAGACCCAGTACTTC. It translates to CASSPTTRGRGQTQYF.

V and J are TRBV6-2 or TRBV6-3 and TRBJ1-5; D may be TRBD1 (5 bases). V dropped 4 bases and J dropped 5 bases, with 15 bases sitting between them. The CDR3 is made up of 15 amino acids. Germline V lookup: CDR1 MNHEY, CDR2 SVGEGT. The CDR3: CASSFPGGGDQPQHF. The CDR3 DNA sequence: TGTGCCAGCAGTTTCCCGGGGGGAGGGGATCAGCCCCAGCATTTT.

The chain carries TRBV6-5 and TRBJ2-2; D ambiguous. CDR3 size: 14 residues. The germline gives CDR1 MNHEY, CDR2 SVGAGI. V lost 10 bases, J lost 0 bases, and 12 bases lay in between. The CDR3 bases are TGTGCCACCCTAGTAAGCTCGAACACCGGGGAGCTGTTTTTT. This gives the protein CATLVSSNTGELFF.

V and J are TRBV3-1 (or the pseudogene TRBV3-2) and TRBJ2-3; 8 bases align to TRBD1. This CDR3 spans 13 amino acids. The ends lost 4 bases at V and 5 bases at J; junction bases unmatched: 2. Per the germline V gene, CDR1 is LGHDT and CDR2 is YNNKEL (reference sequence). The CDR3 region has the DNA TGTGCCAGCAGCCGCAGGGGGCAAGATACGCAGTATTTT. Translating gives CASSRRGQDTQYF.

This chain uses TRBV19 with TRBJ1-1; D gene ambiguous. The CDR3 has 11 amino acids. V dropped 5 bases and J dropped 6 bases, with 7 bases sitting between them. Germline CDR1 reads LNHDA; CDR2 reads SQIVND (reference sequence). CDR3 loop: CASSPLSEAFF. DNA of the CDR3: TGTGCCAGTAGTCCCTTGTCTGAAGCTTTCTTT.

The chain carries TRBV19 and TRBJ2-4; the D gene is possibly TRBD1 (6 bases). Germline values: CDR1 LNHDA, CDR2 SQIVND (reference sequence). V dropped 7 bases and J dropped 0 bases, with 13 bases sitting between them. This CDR3 spans 15 amino acids. The chain's CDR3 is CASMGGQLAKNIQYF. The CDR3 DNA is TGTGCCAGTATGGGTGGACAGCTAGCCAAAAACATTCAGTACTTC.

This clone has just one count. The chain couples TRBV27 to TRBJ2-7, with D maybe TRBD1 (6 bases). The CDR3 has 14 amino acids. CDR1 MNHEY and CDR2 SMNVEV come from the germline V gene (reference sequence). V lost 6 bases and J lost 3, with 15 bases in between. The CDR3, as DNA: TGTGCCAGCAGGAAAACAGGGTATGGCTACGAGCAGTACTTC. Translating gives CASRKTGYGYEQYF.

The chain employs TRBV19 and TRBJ1-2; 12 nucleotides line up with TRBD1. The CDR3 extends over 18 amino acids. Germline trimming cut 6 bases from V and 0 bases from J; bases unmatched to any gene: 11. Germline V lookup: CDR1 LNHDA, CDR2 SQIVND (reference sequence). The CDR3 sequence is CASRNSGTGGPANYGYTF. The CDR3 DNA sequence: TGTGCCAGTAGGAACTCCGGGACAGGGGGCCCGGCTAACTATGGCTACACCTTC.

The CDR3 DNA sequence: TGTGCCAGCAGTTACCGACAGGGACGGGCTATGAACACTGAAGCTTTCTTT. The encoded protein is CASSYRQGRAMNTEAFF. The V call is TRBV6-2 or TRBV6-3, the J call TRBJ1-1, with TRBD1 matching over 7 bases. CDR1 and CDR2 (germline): MNHEY, SVGEGT. This CDR3 is built from 17 residues. The junction had 9 bases not matched to a gene; V was cut back by 2 bases and J by 0 bases.

V and J are TRBV2 and TRBJ2-6; 11 nucleotides line up with TRBD1. Germline CDR1 is SNHLY and CDR2 is FYNNEI. With V trimmed by 5 bases and J by 0 bases, 12 bases remained unmatched. The CDR3 length is 20 residues. CDR3 bases: TGTGCCAGCAGTTTCGGGACAGGGGGACCGGGCCACTCTGGGGCCAACGTCCTGACTTTC. Encoded protein: CASSFGTGGPGHSGANVLTF.

This clone was counted a single time. V is TRBV24-1 and J is TRBJ2-1; maybe TRBD1 (5 bases). Trimming pared 5 bases from V and 5 bases from J, leaving 15 bases between. Germline CDR1 reads KGHDR; CDR2 reads SFDVKD. The CDR3 extends over 15 amino acids. CDR3 residues: CATSALGAGDNEQFF. The CDR3 DNA reads TGTGCCACCAGTGCTCTAGGGGCAGGCGACAATGAGCAGTTCTTC.

The genes are TRBV20-1 and TRBJ2-2, with D uncertain. Germline CDR1 is DFQATT and CDR2 is SNEGSKA (reference sequence). The CDR3 spans 11 residues. V was trimmed by 6 bases and J by 5 bases, leaving 7 bases between them. The CDR3 coding sequence is TGCAGTGCCACTATTACCGGGGAGCTGTTTTTT. Translation gives CSATITGELFF.

The rearrangement joins TRBV7-2 to TRBJ2-3; D is unresolved. Trimming removed 5 bases from V and 1 base from J, with 7 bases in between. Germline V CDR1 and CDR2: SGHTA, FQGNSA. The CDR3 spans 13 residues. CDR3 DNA sequence: TGTGCCAGCAGCCGCGCTGGCACAGATACGCAGTATTTT. This encodes CASSRAGTDTQYF.

V and J are TRBV29-1 and TRBJ1-2, with D maybe TRBD1 (6 bases). The CDR3 spans 12 residues. From germline, CDR1 is SQVTM and CDR2 ANQGSEA. V was clipped by 7 bases and J by 3 bases, with 12 bases between them. CDR3 nucleotides: TGCAGCGCCCAACAGGGTTACTATGGCTACACCTTC. It translates to CSAQQGYYGYTF. Supplemented by reference TRBV29-1 and TRBJ1-2, the full variable domain reads SAVISQKPSRDICQRGTSLTIQCQVDSQVTMMFWYRQQPGQSLTLIATANQGSEATYESGFVIDKFPISRPNLTFSTLTVSNMSPEDSSIYLCSAQQGYYGYTFGSGTRLTVV.

The chain combines TRBV28 with TRBJ2-7, with a weak D call TRBD1 (6 bases). Germline loops: CDR1 MDHEN, CDR2 SYDVKM. The CDR3 sequence is 13 residues long. V was pared by 6 bases and J by 2 bases, with 11 bases between. CDR3 loop: CASRLTGAYEQYF. The CDR3 DNA follows: TGTGCCAGCAGGCTGACAGGAGCCTACGAGCAGTACTTC. Looking up the rest from reference TRBV28 and TRBJ2-7 gives the full variable domain: DVKVTQSSRYLVKRTGEKVFLECVQDMDHENMFWYRQDPGLGLRLIYFSYDVKMKEKGDIPEGYSVSREKKERFSLILESASTNQTSMYLCASRLTGAYEQYFGPGTRLTVT.

The chain uses TRBV5-1 and TRBJ2-5; perhaps TRBD1 as D (6 bases). Per the germline V gene, CDR1 is SGHRS and CDR2 is YFSETQ. Deletions cut 2 bases from V and 6 bases from J, with 17 bases between. CDR3 size: 15 residues. The CDR3 nucleotides read TGCGCCAGCAGCTTAGACGGACAGCCAAGGAAGACCCAGTACTTC. This gives the protein CASSLDGQPRKTQYF.

The table lists this clone with a count of one. The chain couples TRBV5-6 to TRBJ2-5; D gene unclear. The CDR3 runs to 13 residues. Germline assignment: CDR1 SGHDT and CDR2 YYEEEE. Trimming removed 4 bases from V and 3 bases from J, with 10 bases in between. The chain's CDR3 is CASSPSPEETQYF. The CDR3 DNA sequence: TGTGCCAGCAGCCCATCTCCAGAAGAGACCCAGTACTTC.

The chain uses TRBV5-1 and TRBJ1-5, with 8 bases matching TRBD1. Germline values: CDR1 SGHRS, CDR2 YFSETQ. The CDR3 has 16 residues. After removal of 0 bases from V and 7 bases from J, the junction contained 9 bases not matched to a gene. Here the CDR3 reads CASSLVPGQGHQPQHF. The DNA for the CDR3 is TGCGCCAGCAGCTTGGTTCCCGGACAGGGACACCAGCCCCAGCATTTT.

V and J are TRBV6-1 and TRBJ2-5, with TRBD2 matching 7 bases. The CDR3 runs 17 residues. Trimming at V came to 0 bases and at J to 10 bases, leaving 17 bases not matched to a gene. Germline CDR1 and CDR2: MNHNS and SASEGT. In DNA, the CDR3 is TGTGCCAGCAGTGAAGCTGGCGGGAGAAGCGCAACCCGAGGCCAGTACTTC. As protein: CASSEAGGRSATRGQYF.

The rearrangement joins TRBV11-2 to TRBJ2-7; perhaps TRBD2 as D (6 bases). CDR3 size: 15 residues. V was cut by 5 bases and J by 3 bases, with 17 bases left in between. CDR1 and CDR2 from the germline V gene are SGHAT and FQNNGV. CDR3 in amino acids: CASSLGRTPFYEQYF. Written as DNA, the CDR3 is TGTGCCAGCAGCCTGGGGAGGACTCCATTCTACGAGCAGTACTTC.

This clone was seen once. The chain uses TRBV5-8 and TRBJ2-3, with TRBD2 matching 15 bases. Germline loops: CDR1 SGHTS, CDR2 YDEGEE. The CDR3 is 16 residues long. The J segment lost 3 bases and the V segment lost 4 bases, leaving 3 bases of the junction unmatched. DNA for the CDR3: TGTGCCAGCAGCACCGGGACTAGCGGGAGGACAGATACGCAGTATTTT. This sequence encodes CASSTGTSGRTDTQYF.

The chain uses TRBV4-2 and TRBJ2-5, with 13 bases that match TRBD2. The V gene's germline CDR1 is LGHNA and CDR2 YNFKEQ. There are 19 residues in the CDR3. V lost 4 bases and J lost 2; bases outside the gene matches: 13. CDR3 sequence: CASSPHAGLAGASQETQYF. The CDR3 coding sequence is TGTGCCAGCAGCCCTCATGCAGGACTAGCGGGGGCATCTCAAGAGACCCAGTACTTC.

In DNA form, the CDR3 reads TGTGCCAGCAGTTACAGGGGGCTTATCGCTTTCTTT. This codes for CASSYRGLIAFF. The rearrangement joins TRBV27 to TRBJ1-1; 9 bases line up with TRBD1. The CDR3 is made up of 12 amino acids. Losses at the gene ends were 4 bases for V and 11 bases for J; bases not matched to a gene: 5. Germline V gene lookup returns CDR1 MNHEY and CDR2 SMNVEV (reference sequence).

This sequence joins TRBV11-2 and TRBJ2-7; TRBD1 matches 8 bases. Germline CDR1 SGHAT, CDR2 FQNNGV. This CDR3 region has 16 residues. The V gene end was trimmed by 3 bases and the J gene end by 2 bases; junction bases not matched to a gene: 9. CDR3 protein: CASSFRQGTRPYEQYF. CDR3 in DNA: TGTGCCAGCAGCTTCCGACAGGGGACTCGTCCCTACGAGCAGTACTTC.